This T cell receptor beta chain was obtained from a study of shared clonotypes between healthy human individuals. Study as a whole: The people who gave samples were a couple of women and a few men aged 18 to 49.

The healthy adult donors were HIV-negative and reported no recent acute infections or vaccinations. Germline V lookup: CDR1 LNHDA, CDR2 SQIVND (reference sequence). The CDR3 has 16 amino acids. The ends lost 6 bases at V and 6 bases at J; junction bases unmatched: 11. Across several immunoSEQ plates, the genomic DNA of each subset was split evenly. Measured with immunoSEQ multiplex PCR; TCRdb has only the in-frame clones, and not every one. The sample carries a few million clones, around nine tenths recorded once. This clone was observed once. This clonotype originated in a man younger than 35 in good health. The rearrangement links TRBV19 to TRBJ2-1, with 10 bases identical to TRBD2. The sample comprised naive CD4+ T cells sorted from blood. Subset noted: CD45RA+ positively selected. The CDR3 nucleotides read TGTGCCAGTAGCACCCAACTAGCGGGGTCCGCCAATGAGCAGTTCTTC. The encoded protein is CASSTQLAGSANEQFF.